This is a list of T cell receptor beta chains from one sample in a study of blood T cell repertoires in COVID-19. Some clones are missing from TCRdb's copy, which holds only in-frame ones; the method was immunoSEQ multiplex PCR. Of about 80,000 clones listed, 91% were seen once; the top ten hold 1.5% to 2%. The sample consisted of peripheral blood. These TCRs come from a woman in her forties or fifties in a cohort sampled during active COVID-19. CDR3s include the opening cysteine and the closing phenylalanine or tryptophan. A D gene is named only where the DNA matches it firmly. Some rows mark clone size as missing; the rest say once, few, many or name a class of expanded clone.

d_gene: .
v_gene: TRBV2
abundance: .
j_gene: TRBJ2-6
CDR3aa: CASSVRGGLGANVLTF
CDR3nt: TGTGCCAGCAGTGTCCGGGGAGGCCTCGGGGCCAACGTCCTGACTTTC

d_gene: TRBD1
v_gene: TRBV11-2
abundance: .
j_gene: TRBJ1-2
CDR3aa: CASSFRRGPNKANYGYTF
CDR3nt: TGTGCCAGCAGCTTCAGGAGGGGGCCTAATAAAGCTAACTATGGCTACACCTTC

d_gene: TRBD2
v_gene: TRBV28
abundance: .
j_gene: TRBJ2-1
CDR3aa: CASSLTGGNNEQFF
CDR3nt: TGTGCCAGCAGTTTGACGGGAGGGAATAATGAGCAGTTCTTC

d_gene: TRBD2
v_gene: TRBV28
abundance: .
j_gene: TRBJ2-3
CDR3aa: CASRPGGIVDTQYF
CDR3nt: TGTGCCAGCAGGCCCGGGGGGATAGTGGATACGCAGTATTTT

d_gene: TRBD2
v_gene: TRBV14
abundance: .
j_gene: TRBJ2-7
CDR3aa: CASSQRTSGSEQYF
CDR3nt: TGTGCCAGCAGCCAGAGAACTAGCGGGAGTGAGCAGTACTTC

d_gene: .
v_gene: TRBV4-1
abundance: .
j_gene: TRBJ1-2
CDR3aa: CASSQVSPVDYGYTF
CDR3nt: TGCGCCAGCAGCCAAGTATCCCCCGTCGACTATGGCTACACCTTC

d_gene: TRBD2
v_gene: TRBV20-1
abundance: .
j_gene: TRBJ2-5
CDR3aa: CSATEGGTPAGGSQYF
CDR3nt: TGCAGTGCTACTGAGGGGGGAACCCCAGCGGGGGGTTCCCAGTACTTC

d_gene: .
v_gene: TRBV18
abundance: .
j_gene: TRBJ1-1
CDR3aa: CASSPKQNTEAFF
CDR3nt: TGTGCCAGCTCACCAAAACAGAACACTGAAGCTTTCTTT

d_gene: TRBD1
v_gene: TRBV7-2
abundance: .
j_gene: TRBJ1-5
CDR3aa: CASLDRVGQPQHF
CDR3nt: TGTGCCTCCCTGGACAGGGTTGGTCAGCCCCAGCATTTT

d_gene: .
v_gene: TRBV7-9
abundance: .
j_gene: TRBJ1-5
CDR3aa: CASSYNNQPQHF
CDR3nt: TGTGCCAGCAGTTACAATAATCAGCCCCAGCATTTT

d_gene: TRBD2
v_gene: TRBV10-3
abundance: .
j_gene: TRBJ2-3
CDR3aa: CAISASPGLAGEESDTQYF
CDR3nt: TGTGCCATCAGTGCATCCCCGGGACTAGCGGGAGAGGAGTCAGATACGCAGTATTTT

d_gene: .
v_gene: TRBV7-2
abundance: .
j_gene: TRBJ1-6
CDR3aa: CASSLGGAWGTSPLHF
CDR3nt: TGTGCCAGCAGCTTAGGGGGTGCGTGGGGCACTTCACCCCTCCACTTT

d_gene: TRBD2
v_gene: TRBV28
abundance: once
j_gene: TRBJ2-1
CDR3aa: CASSLAGVNYNEQFF
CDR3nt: TGTGCCAGCAGTTTAGCGGGAGTGAACTACAATGAGCAGTTCTTC

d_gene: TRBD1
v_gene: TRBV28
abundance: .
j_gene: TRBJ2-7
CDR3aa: CASSRMPGQGAYEQYF
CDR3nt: TGTGCCAGCAGTCGGATGCCGGGACAGGGGGCCTACGAGCAGTACTTC

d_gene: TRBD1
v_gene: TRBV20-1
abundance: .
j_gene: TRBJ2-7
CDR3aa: CSASTGATYEQYF
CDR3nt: TGCAGTGCTAGTACAGGGGCGACCTACGAGCAGTACTTC

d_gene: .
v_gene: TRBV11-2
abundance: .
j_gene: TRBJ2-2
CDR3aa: CASSSDRYTGELFF
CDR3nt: TGTGCCAGCAGCTCCGACAGGTACACCGGGGAGCTGTTTTTT

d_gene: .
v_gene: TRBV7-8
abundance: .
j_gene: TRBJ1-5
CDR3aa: CASSQENSQPQHF
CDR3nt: TGTGCCAGCAGCCAAGAAAACAGCCAGCCCCAGCATTTT

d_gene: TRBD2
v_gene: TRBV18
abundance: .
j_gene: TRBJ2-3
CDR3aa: CATAKLAGSTDTQYF
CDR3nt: TGTGCCACCGCGAAACTAGCGGGGAGCACAGATACGCAGTATTTT

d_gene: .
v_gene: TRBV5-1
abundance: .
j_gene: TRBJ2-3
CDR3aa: CASSFNSDGDTQYF
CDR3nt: TGCGCCAGCAGCTTCAATAGCGATGGAGATACGCAGTATTTT

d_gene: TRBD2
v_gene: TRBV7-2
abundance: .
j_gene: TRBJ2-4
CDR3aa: CASSLGLAGGSQAKNIQYF
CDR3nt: TGTGCCAGCAGCTTGGGTCTAGCGGGAGGCTCACAAGCCAAAAACATTCAGTACTTC

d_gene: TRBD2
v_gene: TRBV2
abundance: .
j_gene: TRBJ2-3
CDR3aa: CASSLSLAGTQYF
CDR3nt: TGTGCCAGCAGTCTTAGTTTAGCGGGTACGCAGTATTTT

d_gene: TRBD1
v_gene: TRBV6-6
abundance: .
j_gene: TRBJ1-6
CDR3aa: CASSLGQGRNSPLHF
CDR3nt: TGTGCCAGCAGCCTGGGACAGGGGCGGAATTCACCCCTCCACTTT

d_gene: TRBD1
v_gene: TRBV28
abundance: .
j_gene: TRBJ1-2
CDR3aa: CASSSTGARRVGYTF
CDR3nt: TGTGCCAGCAGTTCTACAGGGGCCCGGAGGGTTGGCTACACCTTC

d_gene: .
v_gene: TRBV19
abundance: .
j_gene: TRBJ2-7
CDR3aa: CASRGSHEQYF
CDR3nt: TGTGCCAGTAGGGGGAGCCACGAGCAGTACTTC

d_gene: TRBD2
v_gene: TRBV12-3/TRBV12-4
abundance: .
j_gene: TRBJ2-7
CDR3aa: CASSFGTSYEQYF
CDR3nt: TGTGCCAGCAGTTTCGGGACTAGCTACGAGCAGTACTTC

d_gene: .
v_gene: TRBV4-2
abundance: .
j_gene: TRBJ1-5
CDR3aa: CASSQSTGLSNQPQHF
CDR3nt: TGTGCCAGCAGCCAATCGACAGGCCTTAGCAATCAGCCCCAGCATTTT

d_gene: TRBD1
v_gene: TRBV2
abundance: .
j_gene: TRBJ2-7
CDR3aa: CASSEGQGHYEQYF
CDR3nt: TGTGCCAGCAGTGAGGGACAGGGACACTACGAGCAGTACTTC

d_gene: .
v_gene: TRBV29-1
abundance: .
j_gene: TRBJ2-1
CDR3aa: CSVEDRGRHEQFF
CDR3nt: TGCAGCGTTGAAGATCGGGGGAGGCATGAGCAGTTCTTC

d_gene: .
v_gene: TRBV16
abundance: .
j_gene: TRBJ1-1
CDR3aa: CASSHPVNTEAFF
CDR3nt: TGTGCCAGCAGCCACCCAGTGAACACTGAAGCTTTCTTT

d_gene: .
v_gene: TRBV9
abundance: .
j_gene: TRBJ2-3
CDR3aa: CASSTELATADTQYF
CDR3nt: TGTGCCAGCAGTACAGAGCTAGCGACTGCAGATACGCAGTATTTT

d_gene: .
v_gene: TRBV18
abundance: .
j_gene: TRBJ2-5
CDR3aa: CASSNARQLQETQYF
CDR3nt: TGTGCCAGCTCAAACGCTAGACAGCTCCAAGAGACCCAGTACTTC

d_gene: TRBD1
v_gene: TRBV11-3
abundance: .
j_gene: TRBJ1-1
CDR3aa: CASSPDRGRTEAFF
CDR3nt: TGTGCCAGCAGCCCGGACAGGGGGCGAACTGAAGCTTTCTTT

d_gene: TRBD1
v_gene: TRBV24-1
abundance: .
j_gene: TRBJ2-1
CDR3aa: CATSDARDRVLDEQFF
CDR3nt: TGTGCCACCAGTGACGCCCGGGACAGGGTATTGGATGAGCAGTTCTTC

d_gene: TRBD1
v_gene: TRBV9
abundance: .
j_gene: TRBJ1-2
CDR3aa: CASSVADRVAFGYTF
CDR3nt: TGTGCCAGCAGCGTAGCTGACAGGGTGGCGTTTGGCTACACCTTC

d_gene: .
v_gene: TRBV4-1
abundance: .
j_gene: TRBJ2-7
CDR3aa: CASSQDLQPSSYEQYF
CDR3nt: TGCGCCAGCAGCCAAGATTTACAGCCGAGCTCCTACGAGCAGTACTTC